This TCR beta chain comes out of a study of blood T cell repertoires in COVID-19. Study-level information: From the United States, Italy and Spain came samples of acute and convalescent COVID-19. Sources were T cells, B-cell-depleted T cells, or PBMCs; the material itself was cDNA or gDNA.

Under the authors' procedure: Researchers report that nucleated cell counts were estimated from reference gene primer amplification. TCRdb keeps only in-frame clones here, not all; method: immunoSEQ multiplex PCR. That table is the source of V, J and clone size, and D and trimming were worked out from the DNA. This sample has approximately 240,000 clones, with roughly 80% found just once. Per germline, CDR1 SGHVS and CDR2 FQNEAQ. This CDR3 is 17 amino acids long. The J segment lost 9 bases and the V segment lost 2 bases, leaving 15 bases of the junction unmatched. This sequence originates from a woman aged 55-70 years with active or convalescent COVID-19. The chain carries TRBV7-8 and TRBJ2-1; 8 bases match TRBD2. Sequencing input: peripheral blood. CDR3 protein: CASSLPLSGLVGGEQFF. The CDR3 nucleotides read TGTGCCAGCAGCTTACCATTGTCGGGACTAGTAGGTGGTGAGCAGTTCTTC. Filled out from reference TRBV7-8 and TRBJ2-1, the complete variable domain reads GAGVSQSPRYKVAKRGQDVALRCDPISGHVSLFWYQQALGQGPEFLTYFQNEAQLDKSGLPSDRFFAERPEGSVSTLKIQRTQQEDSAVYLCASSLPLSGLVGGEQFFGPGTRLTVL.